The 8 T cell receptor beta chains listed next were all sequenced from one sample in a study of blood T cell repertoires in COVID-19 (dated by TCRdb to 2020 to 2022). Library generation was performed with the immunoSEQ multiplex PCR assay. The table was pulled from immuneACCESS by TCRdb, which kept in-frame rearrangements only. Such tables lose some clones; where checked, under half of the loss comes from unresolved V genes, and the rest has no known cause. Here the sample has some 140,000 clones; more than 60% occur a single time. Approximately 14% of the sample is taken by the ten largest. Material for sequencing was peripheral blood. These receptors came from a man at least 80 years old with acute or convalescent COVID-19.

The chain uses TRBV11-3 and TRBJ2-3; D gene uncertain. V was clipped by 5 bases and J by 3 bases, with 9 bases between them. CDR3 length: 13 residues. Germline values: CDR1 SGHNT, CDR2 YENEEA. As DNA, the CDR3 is TGTGCCAGCAGCCTCGGAGATACAGATACGCAGTATTTT. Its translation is CASSLGDTDTQYF.

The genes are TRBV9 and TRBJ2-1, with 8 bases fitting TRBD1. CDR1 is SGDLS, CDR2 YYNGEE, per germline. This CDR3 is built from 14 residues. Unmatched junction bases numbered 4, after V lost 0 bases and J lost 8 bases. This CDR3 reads CASSVGIQGDEQFF. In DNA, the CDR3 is TGTGCCAGCAGCGTAGGGATACAGGGGGATGAGCAGTTCTTC.

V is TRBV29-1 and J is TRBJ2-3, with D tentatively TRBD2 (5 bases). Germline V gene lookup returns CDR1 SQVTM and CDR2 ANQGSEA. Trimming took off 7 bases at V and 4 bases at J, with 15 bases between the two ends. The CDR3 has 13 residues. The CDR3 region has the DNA TGCAGCGCCAGCTCCTGGACTGCAGATACGCAGTATTTT. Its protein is CSASSWTADTQYF.

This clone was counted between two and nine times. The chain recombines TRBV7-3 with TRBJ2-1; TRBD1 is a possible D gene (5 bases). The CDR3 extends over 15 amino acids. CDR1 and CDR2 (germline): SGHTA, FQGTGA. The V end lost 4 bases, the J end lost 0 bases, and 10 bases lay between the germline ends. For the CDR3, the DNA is TGTGCCAGCAGCTATACAGGTAGCTCCTACAATGAGCAGTTCTTC. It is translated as CASSYTGSSYNEQFF. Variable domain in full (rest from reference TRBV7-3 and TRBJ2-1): GAGVSQTPSNKVTEKGKYVELRCDPISGHTALYWYRQSLGQGPEFLIYFQGTGAADDSGLPNDRFFAVRPEGSVSTLKIQRTERGDSAVYLCASSYTGSSYNEQFFGPGTRLTVL.

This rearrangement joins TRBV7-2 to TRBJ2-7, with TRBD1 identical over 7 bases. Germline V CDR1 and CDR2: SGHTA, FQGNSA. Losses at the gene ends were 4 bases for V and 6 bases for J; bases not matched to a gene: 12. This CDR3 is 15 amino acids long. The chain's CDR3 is CASSSPAQGVFEQYF. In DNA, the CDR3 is TGTGCCAGCAGCTCCCCAGCCCAGGGGGTCTTCGAGCAGTACTTC.

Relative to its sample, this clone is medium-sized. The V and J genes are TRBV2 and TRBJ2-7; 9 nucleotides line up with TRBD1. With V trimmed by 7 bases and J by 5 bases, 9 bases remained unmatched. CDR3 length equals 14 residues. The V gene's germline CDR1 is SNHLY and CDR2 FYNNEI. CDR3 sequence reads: CASTRTGVSNEQYF. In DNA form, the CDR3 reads TGTGCCAGCACTAGGACAGGGGTATCAAACGAGCAGTACTTC.

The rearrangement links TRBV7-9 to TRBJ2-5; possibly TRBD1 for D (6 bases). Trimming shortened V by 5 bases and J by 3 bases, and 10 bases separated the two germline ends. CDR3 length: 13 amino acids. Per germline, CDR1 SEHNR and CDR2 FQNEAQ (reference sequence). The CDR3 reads CASSAYREETQYF. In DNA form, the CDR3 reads TGTGCCAGCAGCGCCTACAGGGAAGAGACCCAGTACTTC.

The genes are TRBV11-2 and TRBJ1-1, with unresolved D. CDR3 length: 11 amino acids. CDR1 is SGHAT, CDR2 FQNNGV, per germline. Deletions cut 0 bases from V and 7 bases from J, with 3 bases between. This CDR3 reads CASSLEYEAFF. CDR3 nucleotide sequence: TGTGCCAGCAGCTTAGAATATGAAGCTTTCTTT.